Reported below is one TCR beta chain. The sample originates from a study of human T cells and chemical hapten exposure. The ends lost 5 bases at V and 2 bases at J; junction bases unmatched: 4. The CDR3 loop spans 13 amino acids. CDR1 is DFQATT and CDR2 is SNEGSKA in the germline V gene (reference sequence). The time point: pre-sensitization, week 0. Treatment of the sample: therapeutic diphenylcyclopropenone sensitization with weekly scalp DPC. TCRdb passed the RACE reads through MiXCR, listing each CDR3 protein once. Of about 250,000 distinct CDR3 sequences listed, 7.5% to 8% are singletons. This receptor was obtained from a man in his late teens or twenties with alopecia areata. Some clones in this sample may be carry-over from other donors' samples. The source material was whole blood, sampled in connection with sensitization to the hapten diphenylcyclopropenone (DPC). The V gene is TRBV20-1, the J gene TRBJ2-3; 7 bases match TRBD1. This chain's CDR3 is CSALQGYTDTQYF. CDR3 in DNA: TGCAGTGCTTTACAGGGGTACACAGATACGCAGTATTTT.